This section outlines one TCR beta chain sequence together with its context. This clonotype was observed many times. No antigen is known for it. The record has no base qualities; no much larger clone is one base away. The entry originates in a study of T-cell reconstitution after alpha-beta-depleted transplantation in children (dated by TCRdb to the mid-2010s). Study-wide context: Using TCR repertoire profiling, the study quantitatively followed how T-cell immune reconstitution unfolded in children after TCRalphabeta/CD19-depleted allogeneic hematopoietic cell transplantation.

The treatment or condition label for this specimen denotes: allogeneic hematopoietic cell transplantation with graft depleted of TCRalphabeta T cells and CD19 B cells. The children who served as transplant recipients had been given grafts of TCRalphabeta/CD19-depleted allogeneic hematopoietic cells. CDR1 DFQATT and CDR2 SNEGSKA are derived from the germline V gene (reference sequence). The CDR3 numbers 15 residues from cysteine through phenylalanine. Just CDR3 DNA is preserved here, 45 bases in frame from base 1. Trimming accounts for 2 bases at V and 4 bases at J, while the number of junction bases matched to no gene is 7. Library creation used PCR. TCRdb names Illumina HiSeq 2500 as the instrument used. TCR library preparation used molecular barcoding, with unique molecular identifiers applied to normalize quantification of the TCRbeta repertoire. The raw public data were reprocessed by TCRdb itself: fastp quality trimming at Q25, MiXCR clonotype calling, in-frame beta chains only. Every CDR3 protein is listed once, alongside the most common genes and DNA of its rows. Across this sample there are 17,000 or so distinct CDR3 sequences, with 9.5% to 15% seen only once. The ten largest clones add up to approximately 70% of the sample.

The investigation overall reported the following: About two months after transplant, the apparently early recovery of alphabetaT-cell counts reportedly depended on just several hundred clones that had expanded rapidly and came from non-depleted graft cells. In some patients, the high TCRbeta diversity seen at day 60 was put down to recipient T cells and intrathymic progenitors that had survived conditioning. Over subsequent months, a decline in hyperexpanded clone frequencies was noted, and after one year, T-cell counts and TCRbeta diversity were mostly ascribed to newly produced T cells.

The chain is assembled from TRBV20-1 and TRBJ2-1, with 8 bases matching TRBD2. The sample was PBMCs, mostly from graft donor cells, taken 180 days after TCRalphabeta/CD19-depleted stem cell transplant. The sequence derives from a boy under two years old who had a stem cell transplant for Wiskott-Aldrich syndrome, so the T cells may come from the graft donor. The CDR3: CSARIDSGDYNEQFF. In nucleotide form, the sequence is TGCAGTGCTAGAATAGATAGCGGGGATTACAATGAGCAGTTCTTC.